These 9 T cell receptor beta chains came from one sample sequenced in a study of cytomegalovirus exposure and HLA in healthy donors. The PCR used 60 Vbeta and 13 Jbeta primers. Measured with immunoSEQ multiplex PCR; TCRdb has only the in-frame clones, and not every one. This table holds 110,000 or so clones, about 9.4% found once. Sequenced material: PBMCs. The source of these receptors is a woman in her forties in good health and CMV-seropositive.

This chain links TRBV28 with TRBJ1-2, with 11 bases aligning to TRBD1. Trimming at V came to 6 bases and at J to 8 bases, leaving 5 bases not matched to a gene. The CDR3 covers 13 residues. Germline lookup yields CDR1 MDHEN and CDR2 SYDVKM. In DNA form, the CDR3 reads TGTGCCAGCAGGGGGACAGGGGGGGGAGGCTACACCTTC. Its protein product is CASRGTGGGGYTF.

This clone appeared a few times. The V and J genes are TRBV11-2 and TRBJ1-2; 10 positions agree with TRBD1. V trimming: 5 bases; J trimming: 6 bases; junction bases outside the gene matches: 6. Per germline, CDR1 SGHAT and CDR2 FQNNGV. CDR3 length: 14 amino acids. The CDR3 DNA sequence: TGTGCCAGCAGCAGCGGGACAGGGGTTGATGGCTACACCTTC. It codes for CASSSGTGVDGYTF.

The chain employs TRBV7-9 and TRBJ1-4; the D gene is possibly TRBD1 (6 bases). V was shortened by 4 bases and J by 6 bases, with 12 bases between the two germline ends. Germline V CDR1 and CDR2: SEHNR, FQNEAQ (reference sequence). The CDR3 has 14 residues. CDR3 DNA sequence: TGTGCCAGCAGCTATCAGGGGATCGATGAAAAACTGTTTTTT. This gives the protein CASSYQGIDEKLFF.

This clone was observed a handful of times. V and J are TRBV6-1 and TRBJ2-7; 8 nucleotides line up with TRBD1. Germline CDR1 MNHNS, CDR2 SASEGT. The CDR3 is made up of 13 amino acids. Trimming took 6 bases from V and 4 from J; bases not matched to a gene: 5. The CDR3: CASRWTGRYEQYF. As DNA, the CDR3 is TGTGCCAGCAGGTGGACAGGGAGATACGAGCAGTACTTC.

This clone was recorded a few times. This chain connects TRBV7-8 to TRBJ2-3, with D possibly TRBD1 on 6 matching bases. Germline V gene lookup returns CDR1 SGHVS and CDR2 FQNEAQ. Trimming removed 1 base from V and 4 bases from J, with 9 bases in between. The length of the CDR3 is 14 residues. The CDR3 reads CASSLGGLADTQYF. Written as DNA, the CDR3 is TGTGCCAGCAGCTTAGGGGGGCTTGCAGATACGCAGTATTTT.

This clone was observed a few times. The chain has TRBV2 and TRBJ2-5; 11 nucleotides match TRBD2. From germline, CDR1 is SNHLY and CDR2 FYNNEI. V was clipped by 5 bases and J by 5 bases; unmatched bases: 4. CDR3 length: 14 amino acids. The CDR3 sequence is CASSIRLAGETQYF. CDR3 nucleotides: TGTGCCAGCAGTATCCGACTAGCGGGGGAGACCCAGTACTTC.

The CDR3 nucleotides read TGTGCCGGAGTGCCGACAGGTTTGAACACTGAAGCTTTCTTT. The encoded protein is CAGVPTGLNTEAFF. The J gene is TRBJ1-1, the V gene TRBV6-1; a possible D gene is TRBD1 (6 bases). Per the germline V gene, CDR1 is MNHNS and CDR2 is SASEGT. V dropped 11 bases and J dropped 0 bases, with 16 bases sitting between them. The CDR3 is 14 residues long.

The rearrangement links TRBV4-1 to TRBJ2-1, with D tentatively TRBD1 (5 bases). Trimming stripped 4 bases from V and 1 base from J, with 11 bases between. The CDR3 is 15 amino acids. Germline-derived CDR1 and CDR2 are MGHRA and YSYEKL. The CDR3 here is CASSPGRVSYNEQFF. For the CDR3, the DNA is TGCGCCAGCAGCCCGGGCAGGGTTTCCTACAATGAGCAGTTCTTC.

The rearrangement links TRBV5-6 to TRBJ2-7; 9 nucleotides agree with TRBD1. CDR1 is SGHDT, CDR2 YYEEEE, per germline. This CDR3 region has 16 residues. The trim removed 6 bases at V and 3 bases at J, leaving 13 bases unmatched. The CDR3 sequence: CASIGRGQGFVYEQYF. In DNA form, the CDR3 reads TGTGCCAGCATCGGCCGGGGACAGGGCTTCGTCTACGAGCAGTACTTC.